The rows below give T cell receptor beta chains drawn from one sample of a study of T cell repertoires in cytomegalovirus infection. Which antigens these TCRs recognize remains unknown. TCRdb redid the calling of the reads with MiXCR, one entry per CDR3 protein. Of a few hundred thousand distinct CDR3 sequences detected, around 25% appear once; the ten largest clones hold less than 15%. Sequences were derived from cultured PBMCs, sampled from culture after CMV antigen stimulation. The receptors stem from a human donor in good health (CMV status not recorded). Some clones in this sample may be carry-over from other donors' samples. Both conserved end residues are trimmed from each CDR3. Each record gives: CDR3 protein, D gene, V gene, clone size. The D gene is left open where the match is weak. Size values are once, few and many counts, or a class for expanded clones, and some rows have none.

CDR3 protein: ASSMRLAAYEQY; D gene: TRBD2; V gene: TRBV19; clone size: NA
CDR3 protein: ASSYRQGATEQF; D gene: TRBD1; V gene: TRBV7-6; clone size: many
CDR3 protein: ASSLTVVYGELF; D gene: NA; V gene: TRBV14; clone size: NA
CDR3 protein: ASSSTGGAKTQY; D gene: TRBD1; V gene: TRBV6-2/TRBV6-3; clone size: few
CDR3 protein: ASSDGRGNNEQF; D gene: NA; V gene: TRBV25-1; clone size: NA
CDR3 protein: ASSLVASGSYEQY; D gene: TRBD2; V gene: TRBV5-1; clone size: NA
CDR3 protein: ASSQRTSGWSSYEQY; D gene: TRBD2; V gene: TRBV7-2; clone size: many
CDR3 protein: ASSAWTGVDEQY; D gene: TRBD1; V gene: TRBV12-3/TRBV12-4; clone size: NA
CDR3 protein: ASSGMRGDTQY; D gene: NA; V gene: TRBV7-2; clone size: many
CDR3 protein: ASSSRRLAVNTGELF; D gene: TRBD2; V gene: TRBV28; clone size: few
CDR3 protein: ASGEISSYNEQF; D gene: NA; V gene: TRBV12-3/TRBV12-4; clone size: many
CDR3 protein: ASSFRLADNEQF; D gene: TRBD2; V gene: TRBV7-8; clone size: many
CDR3 protein: SASRLTGNAGELF; D gene: NA; V gene: TRBV20-1; clone size: NA
CDR3 protein: ASSLVGQALTAGYT; D gene: TRBD1; V gene: TRBV7-2; clone size: many
CDR3 protein: ASTLLAGSSTDTQY; D gene: TRBD2; V gene: TRBV5-1; clone size: NA
CDR3 protein: ASSPNGPLEQF; D gene: NA; V gene: TRBV7-2; clone size: NA
CDR3 protein: ASSFSWGPNYGYT; D gene: NA; V gene: TRBV28; clone size: few
CDR3 protein: ASSFQTSGRNEQF; D gene: TRBD2; V gene: TRBV9; clone size: NA
CDR3 protein: ASSWGPQETQY; D gene: NA; V gene: TRBV11-2; clone size: NA
CDR3 protein: ASSGLGSTSYEQY; D gene: NA; V gene: TRBV28; clone size: NA
CDR3 protein: ASSEAPGALYEQY; D gene: NA; V gene: TRBV2; clone size: NA
CDR3 protein: ASSSGGVGYTEAF; D gene: NA; V gene: TRBV7-2; clone size: many
CDR3 protein: ASSLGVRGQETQY; D gene: NA; V gene: TRBV28; clone size: few
CDR3 protein: ASSSGTGNPYEQY; D gene: TRBD1; V gene: TRBV7-8; clone size: few
CDR3 protein: ASSLLASGGSSYEQY; D gene: TRBD2; V gene: TRBV7-8; clone size: few
CDR3 protein: ASSVGLGYEQF; D gene: NA; V gene: TRBV19; clone size: few
CDR3 protein: ATSREYPSAGIVEQY; D gene: NA; V gene: TRBV15; clone size: few
CDR3 protein: ASSSSASGSLEQF; D gene: TRBD2; V gene: TRBV7-2; clone size: many
CDR3 protein: ASSGGGGSAEGYT; D gene: NA; V gene: TRBV7-8; clone size: NA
CDR3 protein: ASSFLEYNEQF; D gene: NA; V gene: TRBV12-3/TRBV12-4; clone size: NA
CDR3 protein: ASSLDYRGTNYGYT; D gene: TRBD1; V gene: TRBV7-2; clone size: NA
CDR3 protein: ASSSNRGEQY; D gene: NA; V gene: TRBV7-2; clone size: many
CDR3 protein: ASSLGGPFRAEAF; D gene: NA; V gene: TRBV13; clone size: many
CDR3 protein: ATSRDRTARSGNTIY; D gene: NA; V gene: TRBV15; clone size: NA
CDR3 protein: ASSSQGHQETQY; D gene: TRBD1; V gene: TRBV7-2; clone size: NA
CDR3 protein: ASSRLAQGAGQETQY; D gene: TRBD2; V gene: TRBV5-1; clone size: NA
CDR3 protein: ASSLLPGARTEAF; D gene: NA; V gene: TRBV5-5; clone size: once
CDR3 protein: ASSYNLAGHGELF; D gene: TRBD2; V gene: TRBV6-1; clone size: NA
CDR3 protein: ARSKVRNEQF; D gene: NA; V gene: TRBV6-1; clone size: NA
CDR3 protein: ASTLGQGDTEAF; D gene: NA; V gene: TRBV2; clone size: few
CDR3 protein: AWHTSGTGELF; D gene: NA; V gene: TRBV30; clone size: NA
CDR3 protein: ASSPGGVGVSSSYNEQF; D gene: NA; V gene: TRBV7-2; clone size: NA
CDR3 protein: ASRQPGQGARAEAF; D gene: TRBD1; V gene: TRBV6-1; clone size: few
CDR3 protein: ASNPGILTGELF; D gene: NA; V gene: TRBV12-3/TRBV12-4; clone size: few
CDR3 protein: ASSGTSGEGDTQY; D gene: NA; V gene: TRBV19; clone size: few